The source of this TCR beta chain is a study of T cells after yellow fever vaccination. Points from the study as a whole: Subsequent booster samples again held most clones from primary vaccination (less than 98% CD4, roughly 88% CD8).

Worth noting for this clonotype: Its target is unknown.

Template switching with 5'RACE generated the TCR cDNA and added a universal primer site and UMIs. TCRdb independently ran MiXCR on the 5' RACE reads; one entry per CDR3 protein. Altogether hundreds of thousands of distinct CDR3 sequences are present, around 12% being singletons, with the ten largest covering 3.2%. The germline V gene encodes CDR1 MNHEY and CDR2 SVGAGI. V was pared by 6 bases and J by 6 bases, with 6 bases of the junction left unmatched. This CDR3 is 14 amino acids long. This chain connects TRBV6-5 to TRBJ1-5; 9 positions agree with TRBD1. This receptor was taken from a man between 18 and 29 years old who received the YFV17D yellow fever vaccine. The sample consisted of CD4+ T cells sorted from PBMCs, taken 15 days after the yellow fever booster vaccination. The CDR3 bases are TGTGCCAGCAGATATACAGGGGGCGGTCAGCCCCAGCATTTT. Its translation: CASRYTGGGQPQHF.